These T cell receptor beta chains were read from a single sample in a study of cytomegalovirus exposure and HLA in healthy donors. The assay was immunoSEQ multiplex PCR, and TCRdb's table has in-frame clones only and misses some. The table shows some 190,000 clones, with about 82% occurring only once. The specimen sequenced was PBMCs. Every receptor here comes from a male donor in good health and CMV-seronegative. The conserved cysteine and the conserved F or W are not part of the CDR3 here. Fields, in order: J gene, clone size, V gene, CDR3 protein. The size entry is marked missing in some rows and otherwise reads once, few, many or a size class.

TRBJ1-1,NA,TRBV4-1,ASSRDEFNTEAF
TRBJ2-1,NA,TRBV5-1,ASSLGGRLAGAHEQF
TRBJ2-5,NA,TRBV5-6,ASSVILTGEETQY
TRBJ2-2,few,TRBV2,ASSELGGRLGGELF
TRBJ2-7,once,TRBV9,ASSAGNRKNEQY
TRBJ2-5,NA,TRBV6-4,ASSENSGSWETQY
TRBJ2-7,NA,TRBV7-2,ASSLAPSGLAGGPTYEQY
TRBJ2-7,few,TRBV6-1,ASKGWGRSSYEQY
TRBJ1-5,NA,TRBV4-1,ASSQEGQDSNQPQH
TRBJ1-2,NA,TRBV6-5,ASSYSSEIYGYP
TRBJ2-3,NA,TRBV4-3,ASSRGTGGTGTDTQY
TRBJ1-3,NA,TRBV19,ATHLGQHSGNTIY
TRBJ1-1,few,TRBV7-6,ASSLTTGDTEAF
TRBJ2-5,NA,TRBV11-1,ASSLSSRSQETQY
TRBJ1-4,NA,TRBV29-1,SVLTGQGRGSNEKLF
TRBJ1-5,NA,TRBV19,ASRTRDRGNQPQH
TRBJ1-1,NA,TRBV29-1,SVAGGTGAF